What follows are 28 T cell receptor beta chains derived from one specimen sequenced in a study of T cell repertoires in cytomegalovirus infection. TCRdb used MiXCR to reprocess the reads, holding one entry per CDR3 protein. The data show about 160,000 distinct CDR3 sequences, roughly 20% seen once. Antigens for these TCRs are unknown. The sample in question was CD8+ T cells from cultured PBMCs, obtained from culture after CMV antigen stimulation. The origin of the receptors is a human donor in good health (CMV status not recorded). Some clones in this sample may be carry-over from other donors' samples.

The rearrangement links TRBV27 to TRBJ2-1; perhaps TRBD2 as D (6 bases). The CDR3 totals 15 residues. Trimming pared 3 bases from V and 0 bases from J, leaving 9 bases between. Germline values: CDR1 MNHEY, CDR2 SMNVEV (reference sequence). The CDR3 loop reads CASSFLRGSYNEQFF. In nucleotides, the CDR3 is TGTGCCAGCAGTTTTCTGCGGGGCTCCTACAATGAGCAGTTCTTC.

This clonotype was recorded a few times. The V gene is TRBV4-1, the J gene TRBJ1-2, with 7 bases aligning to TRBD1. The CDR3 length is 14 residues. Germline CDR1 MGHRA, CDR2 YSYEKL. Unmatched junction bases numbered 4, after V lost 0 bases and J lost 6 bases. The CDR3 reads CASSQEGTADGYTF. The CDR3, as DNA: TGCGCCAGCAGCCAAGAAGGGACAGCTGATGGCTACACCTTC.

J is TRBJ2-1 and V is TRBV4-1; the D call may be TRBD1 or TRBD2 (7 bases each). V was pared by 1 base and J by 1 base, with 23 bases between. Germline loops: CDR1 MGHRA, CDR2 YSYEKL. This CDR3 region has 20 residues. The CDR3 here is CASSQGGGTAGWGSYNEQFF. The CDR3 nucleotides are TGCGCCAGCAGCCAAGGGGGAGGGACAGCAGGCTGGGGGTCCTACAATGAGCAGTTCTTC.

The chain joins TRBV5-1 to TRBJ2-5; 10 positions match TRBD1. In germline, CDR1 is SGHRS, CDR2 YFSETQ. The CDR3 runs 16 residues. V lost 5 bases to trimming and J lost 4 bases; unmatched junction nucleotides: 11. The CDR3 DNA reads TGCGCCAGCAGTCAGCCGGGACAGGGGATCCGAGAGACCCAGTACTTC. This codes for CASSQPGQGIRETQYF.

V and J are TRBV7-2 and TRBJ2-3; either TRBD1 or TRBD2 may supply D (5 bases each). Germline V CDR1 and CDR2: SGHTA, FQGNSA. V lost 3 bases, J lost 4 bases, and 8 bases lay in between. The CDR3 is made up of 13 amino acids. CDR3 protein: CASSFWDADTQYF. In nucleotides, the CDR3 is TGTGCCAGCAGCTTCTGGGACGCAGATACGCAGTATTTT.

A few counts support this clonotype. The chain recombines TRBV6-5 with TRBJ2-3, with TRBD2 identical over 12 bases. CDR1 MNHEY and CDR2 SVGAGI come from the germline V gene. J gave up 2 bases and V 2 bases, and 8 bases lay outside the gene matches. This CDR3 has 18 amino acids. The DNA of the CDR3 is TGTGCCAGCAGTTACCATCCTAGCGGGGGGGCGGACACAGATACGCAGTATTTT. Translation: CASSYHPSGGADTDTQYF.

CDR3 sequence (DNA): TGTGCCAGCAGCTTAGATGCCCTGCCACCGAGCACAGATACGCAGTATTTT. Translating it yields CASSLDALPPSTDTQYF. The V gene is TRBV7-2, the J gene TRBJ2-3; D gene uncertain. Trimming removed 1 base from V and 0 bases from J, with 14 bases in between. This CDR3 region has 17 residues. CDR1 and CDR2 from the germline V gene are SGHTA and FQGNSA.

V is TRBV7-9 and J is TRBJ2-1; D is perhaps TRBD2 (5 bases). Germline V gives CDR1 SEHNR, CDR2 FQNEAQ (reference sequence). The CDR3 contains 16 residues. The V and J ends lost 5 bases and 2 bases respectively, with 16 bases between them. The CDR3 DNA sequence: TGTGCCAGCAGCGGCCCTAGTGGGGAGACCTACAATGAGCAGTTCTTC. Translation: CASSGPSGETYNEQFF.

V is TRBV6-1 and J is TRBJ2-7; D is perhaps TRBD2 (6 bases). V was clipped by 5 bases and J by 0 bases, with 17 bases between them. The CDR3 runs 16 residues. CDR1 and CDR2 (germline): MNHNS, SASEGT. CDR3 protein: CASSRGTPFSSYEQYF. CDR3 sequence (DNA): TGTGCCAGCAGTCGCGGGACCCCCTTTAGCTCCTACGAGCAGTACTTC.

This chain links TRBV4-3 with TRBJ1-1, with D tentatively TRBD1 (5 bases). The CDR3 extends over 15 amino acids. Trimming took off 0 bases at V and 3 bases at J, with 11 bases between the two ends. The germline CDR1 and CDR2 sequences are LGHNA and YSLEER. As DNA, the CDR3 is TGCGCCAGCAGCCAAGATGGGGGTATGGACACTGAAGCTTTCTTT. Its translation is CASSQDGGMDTEAFF.

The J gene is TRBJ2-2, the V gene TRBV5-6, with TRBD1 identical over 10 bases. Germline-derived CDR1 and CDR2 are SGHDT and YYEEEE. There are 16 residues in the CDR3. V was clipped by 4 bases and J by 3 bases; unmatched bases: 6. The CDR3 nucleotides are TGTGCCAGCAGCAGGCGGGACAGGGGCGACACCGGGGAGCTGTTTTTT. The encoded protein is CASSRRDRGDTGELFF. Complete variable domain (other parts from reference TRBV5-6 and TRBJ2-2): DAGVTQSPTHLIKTRGQQVTLRCSPKSGHDTVSWYQQALGQGPQFIFQYYEEEERQRGNFPDRFSGHQFPNYSSELNVNALLLGDSALYLCASSRRDRGDTGELFFGEGSRLTVL.

This clonotype has just a few counts. The chain combines TRBV29-1 with TRBJ2-7; 8 bases line up with TRBD1. CDR3 length equals 13 residues. Germline V CDR1 and CDR2: SQVTM, ANQGSEA. Germline trimming cut 4 bases from V and 7 bases from J; bases unmatched to any gene: 9. CDR3 region: CSVGRAGGHEQYF. The CDR3 DNA reads as TGCAGCGTTGGCCGGGCAGGGGGCCATGAGCAGTACTTC.

The rearrangement uses TRBV11-3 and TRBJ2-2, with D perhaps matching TRBD1 (5 bases). Germline V lookup: CDR1 SGHNT, CDR2 YENEEA. This CDR3 has 14 residues. V was pared by 5 bases and J by 3 bases, with 10 bases between. The CDR3 DNA is TGTGCCAGCAGCGTAACAGGATACACCGGGGAGCTGTTTTTT. It encodes CASSVTGYTGELFF.

This clonotype came up a few times. The chain has TRBV4-1 and TRBJ1-1; tentative D call: TRBD1 (5 bases). Trimming shortened V by 0 bases and J by 10 bases, and 18 bases separated the two germline ends. Germline CDR1 reads MGHRA; CDR2 reads YSYEKL. The CDR3 is 15 residues long. CDR3 sequence: CASSQDEGLYLGAFF. The CDR3 region has the DNA TGCGCCAGCAGCCAAGATGAGGGGCTATATTTGGGAGCTTTCTTT.

This rearrangement joins TRBV12-3 or TRBV12-4 to TRBJ1-1; D uncertain. This CDR3 comprises 14 residues. Trimming stripped 6 bases from V and 3 bases from J, with 14 bases between. CDR3 nucleotides: TGTGCCAGCAGCCATAGTTTTGTGGACACTGAAGCTTTCTTT. Residues: CASSHSFVDTEAFF.

This chain connects TRBV20-1 to TRBJ2-7; 8 bases match TRBD1. V lost 3 bases and J lost 0; bases outside the gene matches: 4. Germline CDR1 DFQATT, CDR2 SNEGSKA (reference sequence). CDR3 size: 14 residues. The CDR3 DNA sequence: TGCAGTGCTAGTAGGACAGGGACCTCCTACGAGCAGTACTTC. Translating gives CSASRTGTSYEQYF.

The sample holds a few counts of this clonotype. This chain links TRBV19 with TRBJ2-1; TRBD1 aligns across 7 bases. V lost 2 bases to trimming and J lost 7 bases; unmatched junction nucleotides: 5. The CDR3 covers 14 residues. Looked up from germline, CDR1 is LNHDA and CDR2 is SQIVND (reference sequence). In nucleotides, the CDR3 is TGTGCCAGTAGTATACTGACAGGGCTGAATGAGCAGTTCTTC. The encoded protein is CASSILTGLNEQFF.

The V and J genes are TRBV9 and TRBJ2-7; no firm D call. This CDR3 region has 14 residues. From germline, CDR1 is SGDLS and CDR2 YYNGEE. V was shortened by 1 base and J by 7 bases, with 15 bases between the two germline ends. The CDR3 DNA reads as TGTGCCAGCAGCGTAAGCCTCGCAGGCTTAGAGCAGTACTTC. Protein: CASSVSLAGLEQYF.

The chain couples TRBV11-2 to TRBJ1-2; TRBD1 agrees at 7 bases. Germline trimming cut 5 bases from V and 9 bases from J; bases unmatched to any gene: 9. CDR3 size: 13 residues. CDR1 SGHAT and CDR2 FQNNGV come from the germline V gene. The chain's CDR3 is CASSGGTAYSYTF. The CDR3 DNA is TGTGCCAGCAGCGGCGGGACAGCTTATAGCTACACCTTC.

This clonotype showed up just a few times. The chain has TRBV2 and TRBJ1-6; 7 bases line up with TRBD1. With V trimmed by 6 bases and J by 7 bases, 9 bases remained unmatched. From germline, CDR1 is SNHLY and CDR2 FYNNEI. The CDR3 is made up of 15 amino acids. CDR3 in amino acids: CASRPLEGANSPLHF. CDR3 sequence (DNA): TGTGCCAGCAGACCCCTTGAGGGGGCAAATTCACCCCTCCACTTT.

This clonotype appeared a few times. The chain uses TRBV11-2 and TRBJ2-5; maybe TRBD1 (6 bases). The CDR3 sequence is 15 residues long. V shed 1 base and J shed 1 base, with 10 bases lying between them. Germline CDR1 SGHAT, CDR2 FQNNGV. This CDR3 reads CASSLGVGGQETQYF. The CDR3 DNA follows: TGTGCCAGCAGCTTAGGGGTAGGGGGCCAAGAGACCCAGTACTTC.

This clonotype has more than one count but fewer than ten. The V and J genes are TRBV12-3 or TRBV12-4 and TRBJ1-2; D not certain. V was clipped by 3 bases and J by 5 bases, with 16 bases between them. This CDR3 is built from 15 residues. The CDR3 protein is CASSFTVQSRYGYTF. CDR3 nucleotide sequence: TGTGCCAGCAGTTTTACAGTGCAAAGTCGGTATGGCTACACCTTC.

The chain joins TRBV7-9 to TRBJ2-5; unclear D gene. The CDR3 has 13 amino acids. Trimming removed 5 bases from V and 2 bases from J, with 9 bases in between. Germline V gene lookup returns CDR1 SEHNR and CDR2 FQNEAQ (reference sequence). Written as DNA, the CDR3 is TGTGCCAGCAGCGCTGCACGGCAAGAGACCCAGTACTTC. Its translation is CASSAARQETQYF.

J is TRBJ1-4 and V is TRBV7-6, with unresolved D. Germline-derived CDR1 and CDR2 are SGHVS and FNYEAQ. This CDR3 contains 15 residues. Trimming removed 5 bases at V and 10 bases at J, with 20 bases between. The CDR3 DNA is TGTGCCAGCAGCCCCCGGACGGGGATGATTGCAAAACTGTTTTTT. The encoded protein is CASSPRTGMIAKLFF.

This clonotype was seen a few times. The chain uses TRBV7-2 and TRBJ1-5; D possibly corresponds to TRBD1 (5 bases). Germline CDR1 and CDR2: SGHTA and FQGNSA. V was clipped by 0 bases and J by 3 bases, with 9 bases between them. The CDR3 runs 15 residues. CDR3 nucleotide sequence: TGTGCCAGCAGCTTAGCCCGGGGGATCAATCAGCCCCAGCATTTT. This translates into CASSLARGINQPQHF.

V is TRBV7-7 and J is TRBJ2-7; TRBD1 aligns across 10 bases. V gave up 1 base and J gave up 6 bases; unmatched junction bases: 3. The germline gives CDR1 SSHAT, CDR2 FNYEAQ (reference sequence). The length of the CDR3 is 14 residues. The CDR3 DNA sequence: TGTGCCAGCAGCTTAGGCCGGGACAGGGGCGAGCAGTACTTC. Translation: CASSLGRDRGEQYF.

V usage is TRBV7-2 and J usage is TRBJ2-7, with 8 bases identical to TRBD1. Per the germline V gene, CDR1 is SGHTA and CDR2 is FQGNSA. Trimming cost V 5 bases and J 7 bases; bases outside gene matches: 10. The CDR3 runs to 14 residues. The CDR3 loop reads CASSPRTGPGEQYF. CDR3 bases: TGTGCCAGCAGCCCCCGGACAGGGCCGGGGGAGCAGTACTTC.

This clonotype was detected a few times. This chain connects TRBV7-2 to TRBJ2-7; D call uncertain. Germline CDR1 and CDR2: SGHTA and FQGNSA. This CDR3 region has 14 residues. V lost 6 bases, J lost 2 bases, and 14 bases lay in between. The CDR3 is CASSSVGPAYEQYF. CDR3 DNA sequence: TGTGCCAGCAGTTCCGTTGGGCCCGCCTACGAGCAGTACTTC.